A single sample is the source of the 2 T cell receptor beta chains below, sequenced in a study of identifying expanded T cells in peripheral blood. Sequenced by immunoSEQ multiplex PCR; TCRdb stores in-frame clones only, minus some. This sample has around 100,000 clones, with around nine tenths found just once. The sequencing sample was made of blood. The receptors originated from a person between 18 and 70 years old in good health.

Only one count was recorded for this clone. The gene calls are TRBV5-1 and TRBJ2-7; 11 nucleotides match TRBD2. The CDR3 runs 15 residues. V lost 3 bases, J lost 4 bases, and 6 bases stayed unmatched. Looked up from germline, CDR1 is SGHRS and CDR2 is YFSETQ. The CDR3 spells CASSYEPSGGYEQYF. In DNA form, the CDR3 reads TGCGCCAGCAGCTACGAACCTAGCGGGGGGTACGAGCAGTACTTC. The whole variable domain, remainder taken from reference TRBV5-1 and TRBJ2-7, is KAGVTQTPRYLIKTRGQQVTLSCSPISGHRSVSWYQQTPGQGLQFLFEYFSETQRNKGNFPGRFSGRQFSNSRSEMNVSTLELGDSALYLCASSYEPSGGYEQYFGPGTRLTVT.

Concerning this clone: Other nucleotide sequences from this sample produce the same CDR3. The chain recombines TRBV6-5 with TRBJ1-1; D is unclear. This CDR3 region has 13 residues. CDR1 MNHEY and CDR2 SVGAGI come from the germline V gene. The V end lost 0 bases, the J end lost 8 bases, and 10 bases lay between the germline ends. CDR3 sequence reads: CASSYSRGTEAFF. For the CDR3, the DNA is TGTGCCAGCAGTTACTCGCGGGGAACAGAAGCTTTCTTT.